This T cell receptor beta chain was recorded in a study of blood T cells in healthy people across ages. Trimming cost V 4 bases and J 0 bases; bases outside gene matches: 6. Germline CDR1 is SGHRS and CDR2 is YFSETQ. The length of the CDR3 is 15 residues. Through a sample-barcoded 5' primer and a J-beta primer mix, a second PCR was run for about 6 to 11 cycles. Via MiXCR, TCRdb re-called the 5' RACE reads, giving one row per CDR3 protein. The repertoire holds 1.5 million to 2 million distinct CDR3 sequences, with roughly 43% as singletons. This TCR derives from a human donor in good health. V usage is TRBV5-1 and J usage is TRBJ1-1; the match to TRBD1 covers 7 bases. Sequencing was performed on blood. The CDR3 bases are TGCGCCAGCAGCCTGAACAGGGGAATGAACACTGAAGCTTTCTTT. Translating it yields CASSLNRGMNTEAFF.